The next 15 T cell receptor beta chains were all read from a single sample in a study of cytomegalovirus exposure and HLA in healthy donors. Amplification used 60 Vbeta primers and 13 Jbeta primers. TCRdb's copy holds only in-frame clones and misses some; the assay was immunoSEQ multiplex PCR. This listing includes tens of thousands of clones. Sequences were obtained from PBMCs. The receptors derive from a man aged 45 to 65 in good health and CMV-seronegative.

The rearrangement joins TRBV5-1 to TRBJ2-2, with D maybe TRBD2 (6 bases). Germline loops: CDR1 SGHRS, CDR2 YFSETQ. This CDR3 contains 13 residues. Trimming removed 4 bases at V and 6 bases at J, with 10 bases between. CDR3 residues: CASSTGLAGELFF. CDR3 DNA: TGCGCCAGCAGCACGGGACTTGCCGGGGAGCTGTTTTTT.

The CDR3 DNA reads as TGTGCCAGCAGTTACTCTAGGACAGGGGCCTACGAGCAGTACTTC. Translation gives CASSYSRTGAYEQYF. The chain carries TRBV6-5 and TRBJ2-7; TRBD1 agrees at 9 bases. The germline gives CDR1 MNHEY, CDR2 SVGAGI. J was trimmed by 2 bases and V by 0 bases; bases with no gene match: 2. The CDR3 sequence is 15 residues long.

The gene calls are TRBV5-1 and TRBJ2-7; 8 positions match TRBD2. The CDR3 loop spans 17 amino acids. V was clipped by 2 bases and J by 0 bases; unmatched bases: 10. Germline-derived CDR1 and CDR2 are SGHRS and YFSETQ. For the CDR3, the DNA is TGCGCCAGCAGCTTAATTGGGCGGGGGGCTTACTCCTACGAGCAGTACTTC. It specifies CASSLIGRGAYSYEQYF. The variable domain in full, with the rest retrieved from reference TRBV5-1 and TRBJ2-7, is KAGVTQTPRYLIKTRGQQVTLSCSPISGHRSVSWYQQTPGQGLQFLFEYFSETQRNKGNFPGRFSGRQFSNSRSEMNVSTLELGDSALYLCASSLIGRGAYSYEQYFGPGTRLTVT.

On this clone itself: Its ends do not fully match the called genes, so a read error is possible. This chain uses TRBV5-6 with TRBJ2-5; D may correspond to TRBD1 or TRBD2 (5 bases each). The length of the CDR3 is 17 residues. The germline CDR1 and CDR2 sequences are SGHDT and YYEEEE. In DNA, the CDR3 is TGTGCCGGCAGGGAGAGATCCGGACACAATGTTTATGAGACCCAGTACTTC. Amino acids: CAGRERSGHNVYETQYF.

Here the CDR3 reads CASGEGLLSSYNEQFF. In DNA, the CDR3 is TGTGCCAGCGGGGAGGGACTCCTGAGCTCCTACAATGAGCAGTTCTTC. The rearrangement uses TRBV27 and TRBJ2-1, with 7 positions matching TRBD2. The CDR3 has 16 amino acids. CDR1 MNHEY and CDR2 SMNVEV come from the germline V gene (reference sequence). The V gene end was trimmed by 8 bases and the J gene end by 0 bases; junction bases not matched to a gene: 10.

This chain joins TRBV7-9 and TRBJ1-6; D is uncertain. Trimming cost V 5 bases and J 5 bases, with 16 bases left between them. The length of the CDR3 is 16 residues. In germline, CDR1 is SEHNR, CDR2 FQNEAQ (reference sequence). CDR3 protein: CASSDRKQNNNSPLHF. In nucleotides, the CDR3 is TGTGCCAGCAGCGACCGGAAACAGAATAATAATTCACCCCTCCACTTT.

V and J are TRBV5-1 and TRBJ2-3; 8 bases align to TRBD2. The V gene's germline CDR1 is SGHRS and CDR2 YFSETQ. The J segment lost 0 bases and the V segment lost 4 bases, leaving 7 bases of the junction unmatched. The CDR3 extends over 16 amino acids. The CDR3 here is CASSLTGTRSTDTQYF. The CDR3 DNA is TGCGCCAGCAGCCTTACCGGGACTAGAAGCACAGATACGCAGTATTTT.

This chain uses TRBV27 with TRBJ2-3; 10 positions agree with TRBD1. CDR3 length: 16 amino acids. Germline CDR1 and CDR2: MNHEY and SMNVEV (reference sequence). V shed 6 bases, J shed 6 bases, and the junction held 12 bases outside the gene matches. The CDR3 coding sequence is TGTGCCAGCAGCTTGTCGCCGGGACAGGGGATGGATACGCAGTATTTT. Its protein product is CASSLSPGQGMDTQYF.

The V gene is TRBV19, the J gene TRBJ1-3; a weak D match, TRBD1 (6 bases). The CDR3 runs to 15 residues. The ends were cut back, 2 bases at V and 4 bases at J, with 12 bases in the middle. Germline V CDR1 and CDR2: LNHDA, SQIVND (reference sequence). Here the CDR3 reads CASSIMGAQGNTIYF. For the CDR3, the DNA is TGTGCCAGTAGTATAATGGGGGCACAAGGAAACACCATATATTTT.

This chain links TRBV2 with TRBJ1-4, with D hard to call. The CDR3 extends over 14 amino acids. CDR1 SNHLY and CDR2 FYNNEI come from the germline V gene. The V and J ends lost 6 bases and 3 bases respectively, with 11 bases between them. The CDR3, as DNA: TGTGCCAGCAGGGAGTACATTGCTAATGAAAAACTGTTTTTT. Residues: CASREYIANEKLFF.

J is TRBJ2-4 and V is TRBV7-2, with 7 positions matching TRBD2. The CDR3 has 13 amino acids. V lost 2 bases and J lost 9; bases outside the gene matches: 4. Germline CDR1 reads SGHTA; CDR2 reads FQGNSA. The CDR3 nucleotides are TGTGCCAGCAGCTTAAAGCGGGGAGGCATTCAGTACTTC. It encodes CASSLKRGGIQYF.

The chain employs TRBV6-5 and TRBJ2-5, with D perhaps TRBD1 (5 bases). The J call may be incorrect, as the DNA end agrees better with TRBJ2-7. This CDR3 comprises 15 residues. Germline-derived CDR1 and CDR2 are MNHEY and SVGAGI. This chain's CDR3 is CASSYSYGHSYEQYF. Here the CDR3 DNA reads TGTGCCAGCAGTTACTCGTACGGACACTCCTACGAGCAGTACTTC.

Turning to this clone: Different DNA sequences within this sample yield the same CDR3. The gene calls are TRBV6-6 and TRBJ1-5; 8 nucleotides line up with TRBD1. Germline V gene lookup returns CDR1 MNHNY and CDR2 SVGAGI (reference sequence). The CDR3 is made up of 13 amino acids. V lost 8 bases, J lost 9 bases, and 9 bases stayed unmatched. CDR3 loop: CASGQGARGPQHF. The CDR3 region has the DNA TGTGCCAGCGGGCAGGGGGCGCGGGGGCCCCAGCATTTT.

The V gene is TRBV6-4, the J gene TRBJ1-2, with unresolved D. Germline V CDR1 and CDR2: MRHNA, SNTAGT. V lost 5 bases and J 4 bases, leaving 11 bases between the germline ends. This CDR3 has 13 residues. The CDR3, as DNA: TGTGCCAGCAGTCTGGGCGACGGCTATGGCTACACCTTC. As protein: CASSLGDGYGYTF.

As for this clone: The junction and the germline gene differ at one end; a read error may be behind it. The J gene is TRBJ2-5, the V gene TRBV7-7; no reliable D call. Germline assignment: CDR1 SSHAT and CDR2 FNYEAQ (reference sequence). This CDR3 region has 15 residues. The CDR3 sequence: CASSLGNSLQETQYF. The CDR3 bases are TGTGCTAGCAGCTTAGGGAACAGTCTCCAAGAGACCCAGTACTTC.